The 22 T cell receptor beta chains in this list originate from one sample, sequenced in a study of ipilimumab plus nivolumab after autologous stem cell transplantation. Using immunoSEQ multiplex PCR, the repertoire was profiled, and TCRdb retains in-frame clones only, with some absent. The sample carries fewer than 20,000 clones, approximately 75% recorded once. Material: PBMCs, obtained in a trial of ipilimumab plus nivolumab as post-transplant consolidation. The origin of the receptors is a male donor with diffuse large B-cell lymphoma.

This sequence joins TRBV11-3 and TRBJ2-2; 7 bases line up with TRBD2. V trimming: 11 bases; J trimming: 4 bases; junction bases outside the gene matches: 19. Germline CDR1 reads SGHNT; CDR2 reads YENEEA. The CDR3 is made up of 17 amino acids. The CDR3: CASAAPPGGRGTGELFF. CDR3 in DNA: TGTGCCTCGGCCGCCCCCCCCGGAGGGAGGGGCACCGGGGAGCTGTTTTTT.

V gene TRBV6-1 combines with J gene TRBJ2-3; D unresolved. Trimming pared 3 bases from V and 7 bases from J, leaving 11 bases between. Germline V lookup: CDR1 MNHNS, CDR2 SASEGT. The CDR3 has 13 amino acids. CDR3 loop: CASSDGWRYTQYF. The CDR3 DNA reads TGTGCCAGCAGTGATGGCTGGCGGTATACGCAGTATTTT.

In its sample, this clone was seen a few times. The J gene is TRBJ2-1, the V gene TRBV9; no clear D gene. The CDR3 totals 14 residues. The germline V gene has CDR1 SGDLS and CDR2 YYNGEE. V was cut by 0 bases and J by 6 bases, with 10 bases left in between. CDR3 protein: CASSVEQSGNEQFF. For the CDR3, the DNA is TGTGCCAGCAGCGTAGAACAGTCAGGCAATGAGCAGTTCTTC.

In DNA, the CDR3 is TGTGCCAGCAGTACAAGAACGCCACAGGAGGGTGGCGAGCAGTACTTC. Translated: CASSTRTPQEGGEQYF. V is TRBV2 and J is TRBJ2-7; possible D gene TRBD2, 6 bases. Looked up from germline, CDR1 is SNHLY and CDR2 is FYNNEI. Trimming took off 5 bases at V and 6 bases at J, with 23 bases between the two ends. This CDR3 region has 16 residues.

The sample holds one count of this clone. The J gene is TRBJ2-4, the V gene TRBV6-5; no clear D. Trimming removed 0 bases from V and 3 bases from J, with 6 bases in between. The CDR3 has 14 residues. Germline lookup yields CDR1 MNHEY and CDR2 SVGAGI. The CDR3 loop reads CASSYSGVKNIQYF. The CDR3 nucleotides read TGTGCCAGCAGTTACTCAGGAGTCAAAAACATTCAGTACTTC.

The chain is built from TRBV5-1 and TRBJ1-1; 12 nucleotides agree with TRBD1. V lost 4 bases and J lost 3; bases outside the gene matches: 1. The CDR3 has 14 amino acids. Germline CDR1 and CDR2: SGHRS and YFSETQ. In DNA form, the CDR3 reads TGCGCCAGCAGCGGGACAGGGGGCTACACTGAAGCTTTCTTT. Translated: CASSGTGGYTEAFF.

In its sample, this clone was seen a few times. The rearrangement links TRBV7-3 to TRBJ2-1; tentatively, D is TRBD2 (6 bases). The CDR3 is 13 amino acids. Germline V gene data show CDR1 as SGHTA and CDR2 as FQGTGA. Deletions cut 3 bases from V and 13 bases from J, with 16 bases between. Written as DNA, the CDR3 is TGTGCCAGCAGCTTGGGTGGGGGAGCGGGTCAGTTCTTC. Its protein is CASSLGGGAGQFF. Drawing the rest from reference TRBV7-3 and TRBJ2-1, the complete variable domain is GAGVSQTPSNKVTEKGKYVELRCDPISGHTALYWYRQSLGQGPEFLIYFQGTGAADDSGLPNDRFFAVRPEGSVSTLKIQRTERGDSAVYLCASSLGGGAGQFFGPGTRLTVL.

The CDR3 loop is CASSHNRGTQYF. Here the CDR3 DNA reads TGTGCCAGCAGCCATAACAGGGGCACGCAGTACTTC. This chain links TRBV7-6 with TRBJ2-7; 7 nucleotides agree with TRBD1. Germline-derived CDR1 and CDR2 are SGHVS and FNYEAQ. The CDR3 has 12 amino acids. V was clipped by 5 bases and J by 9 bases; unmatched bases: 7.

The chain joins TRBV29-1 to TRBJ1-1, with TRBD1 as a possible D gene (6 bases). V was trimmed by 4 bases and J by 4 bases, leaving 13 bases between them. The CDR3 is made up of 13 amino acids. Germline CDR1 and CDR2: SQVTM and ANQGSEA. This chain's CDR3 is CSVVPTGGTEAFF. The CDR3 bases are TGCAGCGTTGTACCGACAGGAGGCACTGAAGCTTTCTTT.

The chain joins TRBV30 to TRBJ2-7, with D possibly being TRBD2 (5 bases). V lost 4 bases to trimming and J lost 0 bases, with 19 bases between them. The CDR3 runs 16 residues. Per the germline V gene, CDR1 is GTSNPN and CDR2 is SVGIG (reference sequence). The CDR3 bases are TGTGCCTGGAAGGGCGTCCGGGCGGGCCTCTCCTACGAGCAGTACTTC. Translating it yields CAWKGVRAGLSYEQYF.

Within the sample, this clone is medium-sized. This sequence joins TRBV7-8 and TRBJ2-7, with TRBD1 identical over 8 bases. This CDR3 has 16 residues. Per germline, CDR1 SGHVS and CDR2 FQNEAQ. V dropped 5 bases and J dropped 2; count of bases not matched to a gene: 11. The chain's CDR3 is CASSLDLMTGAYEQYF. CDR3 nucleotide sequence: TGTGCCAGCAGCCTTGACCTCATGACAGGGGCCTACGAGCAGTACTTC.

The chain has TRBV4-1 and TRBJ1-5, with D maybe TRBD1 (6 bases). Germline V lookup: CDR1 MGHRA, CDR2 YSYEKL. V lost 0 bases and J lost 6, with 6 bases in between. This CDR3 is 13 amino acids long. The CDR3 spells CASSQDRGQPQHF. The CDR3 region has the DNA TGCGCCAGCAGCCAAGACAGGGGTCAGCCCCAGCATTTT.

J is TRBJ1-2 and V is TRBV5-8, with D unresolved. This CDR3 spans 16 amino acids. Germline CDR1 is SGHTS and CDR2 is YDEGEE. The germline V and J ends were trimmed by 4 bases and 2 bases, with 18 bases remaining between them. CDR3 nucleotide sequence: TGTGCCAGCAGCCCATTTTACACCCGAGGAAACTATGGCTACACCTTC. The encoded protein is CASSPFYTRGNYGYTF.

This rearrangement joins TRBV2 to TRBJ2-5; no reliable D call. V was cut by 7 bases and J by 1 base, with 16 bases left in between. In germline, CDR1 is SNHLY, CDR2 FYNNEI. CDR3 length: 15 residues. CDR3 sequence reads: CASKAKWPLQETQYF. The DNA of the CDR3 is TGTGCCAGCAAAGCCAAGTGGCCGCTCCAAGAGACCCAGTACTTC.

The chain combines TRBV7-9 with TRBJ2-7; D is unresolved. V was shortened by 3 bases and J by 2 bases, with 8 bases between the two germline ends. CDR3 length equals 13 residues. Germline V gene sequence: CDR1 SEHNR, CDR2 FQNEAQ (reference sequence). The CDR3 DNA reads TGTGCCAGCAGCTTCCATGGGACCTACGAGCAGTACTTC. Residues: CASSFHGTYEQYF.

Worth noting for this clone: At the DNA level, this CDR3 is encoded by other sequences in the same sample as well. V is TRBV4-1 and J is TRBJ2-2; 11 bases line up with TRBD2. Germline CDR1 is MGHRA and CDR2 is YSYEKL. V lost 4 bases and J lost 4; bases outside the gene matches: 2. The CDR3 extends over 15 amino acids. The CDR3 sequence is CASSPGLAGTGELFF. The CDR3 region has the DNA TGCGCCAGCAGCCCAGGACTAGCGGGCACCGGGGAGCTGTTTTTT.

The chain couples TRBV7-2 to TRBJ2-5; 8 bases line up with TRBD1. Germline V lookup: CDR1 SGHTA, CDR2 FQGNSA. V was pared by 3 bases and J by 5 bases, with 5 bases of the junction left unmatched. The CDR3 contains 14 residues. CDR3 DNA: TGTGCCAGCAGCTTCAGGGGGCGCGGTGAGACCCAGTACTTC. Translation gives CASSFRGRGETQYF.

This clone is judged medium-sized (0.01 to 0.1%). The chain employs TRBV7-2 and TRBJ1-5; unclear D gene. From germline, CDR1 is SGHTA and CDR2 FQGNSA. The CDR3 is 12 residues long. Trimming shortened V by 1 base and J by 6 bases, and 4 bases separated the two germline ends. The CDR3 nucleotides are TGTGCCAGCAGCTTAGTAGGTCAGCCCCAGCATTTT. Translating it yields CASSLVGQPQHF.

The chain uses TRBV4-1 and TRBJ2-3; 10 bases match TRBD2. CDR1 and CDR2 from the germline V gene are MGHRA and YSYEKL. Trimming took 1 base from V and 1 from J; bases not matched to a gene: 5. The CDR3 has 17 amino acids. CDR3 coding DNA: TGCGCCAGCAGCCAAGGGGCTAGCGGGAGCGGCACAGATACGCAGTATTTT. Translating it yields CASSQGASGSGTDTQYF.

In this sample, this clone turned up a few times. The chain recombines TRBV7-9 with TRBJ2-3; possible D gene TRBD1, 5 bases. V dropped 5 bases and J dropped 0 bases, with 12 bases sitting between them. Germline CDR1 is SEHNR and CDR2 is FQNEAQ (reference sequence). This CDR3 contains 15 residues. The CDR3 bases are TGTGCCAGCAGCCTGGACATCCCTAGCACAGATACGCAGTATTTT. This translates into CASSLDIPSTDTQYF.

This clone is a singleton in its sample. J is TRBJ2-7 and V is TRBV7-9; D is perhaps TRBD1 (6 bases). The CDR3 runs 13 residues. V lost 3 bases, J lost 2 bases, and 8 bases lay in between. Germline loops: CDR1 SEHNR, CDR2 FQNEAQ (reference sequence). CDR3 sequence reads: CASSFRGAYEQYF. The CDR3 DNA follows: TGTGCCAGCAGCTTCAGGGGAGCCTACGAGCAGTACTTC.

V gene TRBV5-4 combines with J gene TRBJ2-2, with a possible D match to TRBD2 (5 bases). The CDR3 extends over 15 amino acids. The V and J ends lost 1 base and 5 bases respectively, with 12 bases between them. The V gene's germline CDR1 is SGHNT and CDR2 YYREEE (reference sequence). CDR3 residues: CASSLYLPGTGELFF. The CDR3 DNA follows: TGTGCCAGCAGCTTGTATCTGCCGGGGACCGGGGAGCTGTTTTTT.